Below are 5 T cell receptor beta chains sequenced from a single sample in a study of CXCR3-negative and CXCR3-positive naive CD8 T cells. UMI-labeled TRB cDNA libraries were prepared by 5' RACE. From the 5' RACE reads, TCRdb lists one entry per CDR3 protein and no DNA. Its listing shows about 28,000 distinct CDR3 sequences. The sample consisted of memory CD8+ T cells from blood. These receptors originate from a human donor in good health. Some clones in this sample may be carry-over from other donors' samples.

The chain recombines TRBV5-1 with TRBJ2-7. CDR3 length: 12 amino acids. In germline, CDR1 is SGHRS, CDR2 YFSETQ. Here the CDR3 reads CASRTDTYEQYF.

This chain uses TRBV4-1 with TRBJ2-7; TCRdb outputs TRBD1, but without DNA this stays unchecked. CDR1 and CDR2 from the germline V gene are MGHRA and YSYEKL. This CDR3 has 14 residues. The CDR3 sequence is CASSQGDSGNEQYF.

The chain employs TRBV29-1 and TRBJ2-1; lacking DNA, the TRBD1 call made by TCRdb goes unchecked. Germline loops: CDR1 SQVTM, CDR2 ANQGSEA. This CDR3 is 13 amino acids long. CDR3: CSVTGVSYNEQFF.

V gene TRBV21-1 combines with J gene TRBJ1-4; the TRBD1 assignment by TCRdb is unverifiable without DNA. TRBV21-1 is termed a pseudogene. The CDR3 runs 17 residues. CDR3 sequence: CASSPGQGKSFNEKLFF.

The chain carries TRBV6-5 and TRBJ1-5. From germline, CDR1 is MNHEY and CDR2 SVGAGI. The CDR3 consists of 14 residues. CDR3 sequence: CASSLGTSNQPQHF.